This T cell receptor (beta chain) was documented in a study of T-cell reconstitution after alpha-beta-depleted transplantation in children. The CDR3 runs to 19 residues. Germline CDR1 is SGHTA and CDR2 is FQGTGA. Germline trimming cut 1 base from V and 0 bases from J; bases unmatched to any gene: 15. Overall study results and limits: One year post-transplant, T-cell counts and diversity were largely derived from T cells produced anew. Surviving recipient T cells and thymic progenitors produced the high day-60 TCRbeta diversity seen in some patients. Where alpha-beta T cells came from about two months after transplant was reportedly several hundred expanded graft clones.

This clonotype showed up many times. Its antigen remains unidentified. Researchers prepared the TCRbeta library using unique molecular identifiers, the study reports. One entry per CDR3 protein, called by TCRdb with MiXCR from the PCR reads. This table has 250,000 to 300,000 distinct CDR3 sequences, 6% to 10% appearing once. V is TRBV7-3 and J is TRBJ2-7; TRBD2 agrees at 7 bases. The clonotype originates from a female patient between 2 and 15 years old who had a stem cell transplant for Fanconi anemia, so the T cells may come from the graft donor. Material: peripheral blood, obtained 360 days after TCRalphabeta/CD19-depleted stem cell transplant. CDR3 in amino acids: CASSLIKPRRSGASYEQYF. CDR3 in DNA: TGTGCCAGCAGCTTAATTAAACCCCGACGGAGCGGGGCCTCCTACGAGCAGTACTTC.